This entry concerns a single T cell receptor beta chain. Its antigen is unknown. 5'RACE template switching produced TCR cDNA carrying a universal primer site and UMIs. TCRdb reanalysed the 5' RACE reads using MiXCR and keeps one entry per CDR3 protein. The sample includes 120,000 or so distinct CDR3 sequences, roughly 15% of them seen just once. Germline V CDR1 and CDR2: LGHDT, YNNKEL (reference sequence). V dropped 1 base and J dropped 2; count of bases not matched to a gene: 10. The CDR3 sequence is 19 residues long. The source of the sample is a study of T cells after yellow fever vaccination. Study-level background: Fractions containing few cells were prepared with SMART-Seq v4 Ultra Low Input. Study-wide results and limits: FACS-sorted repertoires could harbor abundant contaminating bulk-population clonotypes. Weaker, the secondary response had a peak occurring faster, on day 5 versus 15.

The specimen was CD8+ T cells sorted from PBMCs, collected 5 days after the yellow fever booster vaccination. The chain combines TRBV3-1 with TRBJ2-5; 13 nucleotides match TRBD2. This TCR came from a man aged 18-30 years who received the YFV17D yellow fever vaccine. CDR3 in amino acids: CASSQGTSGGLERQETQYF. DNA of the CDR3: TGTGCCAGCAGCCAAGGGACTAGCGGGGGCCTAGAACGACAAGAGACCCAGTACTTC.